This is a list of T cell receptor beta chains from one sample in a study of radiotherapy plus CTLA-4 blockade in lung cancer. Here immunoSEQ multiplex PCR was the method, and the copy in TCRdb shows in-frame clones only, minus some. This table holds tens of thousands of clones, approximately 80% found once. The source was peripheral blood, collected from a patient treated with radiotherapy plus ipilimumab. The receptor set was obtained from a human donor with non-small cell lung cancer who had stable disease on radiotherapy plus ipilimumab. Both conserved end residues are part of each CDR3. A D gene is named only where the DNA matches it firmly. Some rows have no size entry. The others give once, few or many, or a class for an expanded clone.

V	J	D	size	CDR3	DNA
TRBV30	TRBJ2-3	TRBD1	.	CAWSPPGAGGRDTQYF	TGTGCCTGGAGTCCTCCCGGAGCAGGGGGCAGGGATACGCAGTATTTT
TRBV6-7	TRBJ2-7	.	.	CASSPPQGRSYEQYF	TGTGCCAGCAGTCCGCCCCAGGGTCGGAGCTACGAGCAGTACTTC
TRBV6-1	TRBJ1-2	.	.	CASSEGVVTGNNGYTF	TGTGCCAGCAGTGAAGGTGTTGTGACAGGTAATAACGGCTACACCTTC
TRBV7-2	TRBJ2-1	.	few	CASSPINEQFF	TGTGCCAGCAGCCCGATCAATGAGCAGTTCTTC
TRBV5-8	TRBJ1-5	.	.	CASSLGVTGYSNQPQHF	TGTGCCAGCAGCCTTGGTGTGACCGGCTATAGCAATCAGCCCCAGCATTTT
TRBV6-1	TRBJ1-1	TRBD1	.	CASSVRGFDRNTEAFF	TGTGCCAGCAGTGTCAGGGGGTTTGACCGGAACACTGAAGCTTTCTTT
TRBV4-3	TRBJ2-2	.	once	CASSQGRTYTGELFF	TGCGCCAGCAGCCAAGGGAGGACCTACACCGGGGAGCTGTTTTTT
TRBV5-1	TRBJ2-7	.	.	CASSLAGAPVGEQYF	TGCGCCAGCAGCTTGGCCGGGGCACCGGTAGGCGAGCAGTACTTC
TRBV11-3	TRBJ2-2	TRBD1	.	CATDRANTGELFF	TGTGCCACCGACAGGGCGAACACCGGGGAGCTGTTTTTT
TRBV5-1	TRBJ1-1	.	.	CASGDTMNTEAFF	TGCGCCAGCGGGGACACTATGAACACTGAAGCTTTCTTT
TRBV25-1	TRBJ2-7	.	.	CASSVWWEQYF	TGTGCCAGCAGTGTTTGGTGGGAGCAGTACTTC
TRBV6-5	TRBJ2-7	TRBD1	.	CASSRTGGIYEQYF	TGTGCCAGCAGCCGGACAGGGGGCATCTACGAGCAGTACTTC
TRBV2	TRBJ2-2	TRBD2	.	CASSEVRLAGAGELFF	TGTGCCAGCAGTGAAGTAAGACTAGCGGGGGCCGGGGAGCTGTTTTTT
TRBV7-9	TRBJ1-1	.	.	CASSLWSAEAFF	TGTGCCAGCAGCCTCTGGTCGGCTGAAGCTTTCTTT
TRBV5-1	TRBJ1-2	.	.	CASRWGVVGRQGYTF	TGCGCCAGCAGGTGGGGCGTGGTTGGACGTCAAGGCTACACCTTC
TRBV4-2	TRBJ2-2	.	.	CASSPPRDTGELFF	TGTGCCAGCAGCCCTCCTAGGGACACCGGGGAGCTGTTTTTT
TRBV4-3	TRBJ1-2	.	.	CASSQDYSNYGYTF	TGCGCCAGCAGCCAAGATTACAGCAACTATGGCTACACCTTC
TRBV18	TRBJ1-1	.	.	CASSLSGRGNTEAFF	TGTGCCAGCTCACTATCCGGCAGGGGGAACACTGAAGCTTTCTTT
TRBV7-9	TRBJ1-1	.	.	CASSLDRAEAFF	TGTGCCAGCAGCTTAGACAGGGCCGAAGCTTTCTTT
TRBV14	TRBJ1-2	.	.	CASSGLTWDSANYGYTF	TGTGCCAGCAGCGGCCTTACATGGGACTCAGCTAACTATGGCTACACCTTC
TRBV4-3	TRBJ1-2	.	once	CASSQEGNRHYGYTF	TGCGCCAGCAGCCAAGAAGGGAACAGGCACTATGGCTACACCTTC
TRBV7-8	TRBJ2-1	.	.	CASSVDGPGEQFF	TGTGCCAGCAGCGTAGATGGACCCGGTGAGCAGTTCTTC
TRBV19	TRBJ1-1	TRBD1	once	CASSIGQGRTEAFF	TGTGCCAGTAGTATCGGACAGGGGAGGACTGAAGCTTTCTTT
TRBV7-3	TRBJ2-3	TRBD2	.	CASSFNSGGRTDTQYF	TGTGCCAGCAGCTTTAATAGCGGGGGACGCACAGATACGCAGTATTTT
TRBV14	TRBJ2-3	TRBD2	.	CASSQAPGGLTDTQYF	TGTGCCAGCAGCCAAGCTCCGGGAGGTCTGACAGATACGCAGTATTTT
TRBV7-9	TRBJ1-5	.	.	CASSLVNQPQHF	TGTGCCAGCAGCCTTGTAAATCAGCCCCAGCATTTT
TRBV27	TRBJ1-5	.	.	CASSPRDGDNQPQHF	TGTGCCAGCAGCCCTCGGGACGGGGATAACCAGCCCCAGCATTTT
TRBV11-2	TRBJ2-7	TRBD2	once	CASLSTRGGRYEQYF	TGTGCCAGCCTATCCACCCGGGGAGGGCGCTACGAGCAGTACTTC
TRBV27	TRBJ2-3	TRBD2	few	CASSFRTSGAPSTDTQYF	TGTGCCAGCAGTTTTAGGACTAGCGGGGCCCCTAGCACAGATACGCAGTATTTT
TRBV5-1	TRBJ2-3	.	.	CASSSGGYTDTQYF	TGCGCCAGCAGCTCAGGGGGGTACACAGATACGCAGTATTTT
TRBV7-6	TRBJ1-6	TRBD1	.	CASSGRDRVGRGNSPLHF	TGTGCCAGCAGCGGCCGGGACAGGGTGGGCCGCGGGAATTCACCCCTCCACTTT
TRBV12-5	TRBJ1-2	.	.	CASGLGRAGLGDGYTF	TGTGCTAGTGGTTTGGGACGGGCGGGCCTAGGGGATGGCTACACCTTC
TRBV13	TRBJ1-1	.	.	CASSLPTNRDLCTEAFF	TGTGCCAGCAGCTTGCCCACGAACAGGGATTTGTGCACTGAAGCTTTCTTT
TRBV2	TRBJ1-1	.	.	CASSVPGSKNTEAFF	TGTGCCAGCAGTGTCCCCGGGTCGAAAAACACTGAAGCTTTCTTT
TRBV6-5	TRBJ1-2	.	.	CASSYFSTENYGYTF	TGTGCCAGCAGTTACTTCTCGACGGAGAACTATGGCTACACCTTC
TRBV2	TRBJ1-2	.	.	CASSLYTGHYTF	TGTGCCAGCAGTCTCTATACAGGGCACTACACCTTC
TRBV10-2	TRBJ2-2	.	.	CASSVGGTGELFF	TGCGCCAGCAGTGTAGGGGGAACCGGGGAGCTGTTTTTT
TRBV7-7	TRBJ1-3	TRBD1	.	CASSSGQENTIYF	TGTGCCAGCAGCTCGGGACAGGAAAACACCATATATTTT
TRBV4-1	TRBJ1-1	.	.	CASSHYGAEAFF	TGCGCCAGCAGCCACTACGGGGCTGAAGCTTTCTTT
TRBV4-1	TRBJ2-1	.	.	CASSQEGGFHEQFF	TGCGCCAGCAGCCAAGAGGGCGGATTCCATGAGCAGTTCTTC
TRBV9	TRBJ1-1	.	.	CASSVAGANTEAFF	TGTGCCAGCAGCGTAGCAGGGGCCAACACTGAAGCTTTCTTT
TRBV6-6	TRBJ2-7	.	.	CASSYFGTTYEQYF	TGTGCCAGCAGTTACTTTGGCACTACCTACGAGCAGTACTTC
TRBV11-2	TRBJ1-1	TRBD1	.	CASSLGDRMNTEAFF	TGTGCCAGCAGCTTAGGGGACAGGATGAACACTGAAGCTTTCTTT
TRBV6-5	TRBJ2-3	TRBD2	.	CASRPLAGGTDTQYF	TGTGCCAGCAGGCCCCTAGCGGGGGGCACAGATACGCAGTATTTT